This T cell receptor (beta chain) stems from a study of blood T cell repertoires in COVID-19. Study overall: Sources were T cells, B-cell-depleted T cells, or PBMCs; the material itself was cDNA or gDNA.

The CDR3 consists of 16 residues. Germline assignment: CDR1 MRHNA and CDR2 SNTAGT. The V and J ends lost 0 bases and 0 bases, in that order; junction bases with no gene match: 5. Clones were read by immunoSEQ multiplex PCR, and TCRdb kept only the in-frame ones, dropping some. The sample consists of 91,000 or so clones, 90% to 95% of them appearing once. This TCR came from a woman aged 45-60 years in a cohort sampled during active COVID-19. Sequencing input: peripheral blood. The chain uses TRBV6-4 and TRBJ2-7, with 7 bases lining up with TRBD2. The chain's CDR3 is CASSDSGLPSSYEQYF. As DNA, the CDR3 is TGTGCCAGCAGTGACTCGGGACTACCAAGCTCCTACGAGCAGTACTTC.